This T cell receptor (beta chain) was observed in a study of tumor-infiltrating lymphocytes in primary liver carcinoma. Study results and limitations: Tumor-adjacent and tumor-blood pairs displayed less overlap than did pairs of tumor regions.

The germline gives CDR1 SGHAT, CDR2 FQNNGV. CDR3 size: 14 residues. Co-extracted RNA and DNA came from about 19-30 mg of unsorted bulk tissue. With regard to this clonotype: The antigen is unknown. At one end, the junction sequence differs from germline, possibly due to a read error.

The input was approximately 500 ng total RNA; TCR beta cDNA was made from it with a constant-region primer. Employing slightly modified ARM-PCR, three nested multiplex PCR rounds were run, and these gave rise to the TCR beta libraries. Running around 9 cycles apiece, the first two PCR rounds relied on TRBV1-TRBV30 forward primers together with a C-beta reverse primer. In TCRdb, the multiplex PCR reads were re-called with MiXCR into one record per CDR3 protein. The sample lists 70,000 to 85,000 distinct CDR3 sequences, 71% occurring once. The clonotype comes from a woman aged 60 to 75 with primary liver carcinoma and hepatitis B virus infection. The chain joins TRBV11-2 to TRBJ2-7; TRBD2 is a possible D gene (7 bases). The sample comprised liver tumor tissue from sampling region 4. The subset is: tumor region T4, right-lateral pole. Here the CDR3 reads CASSPRGGCYEHYF. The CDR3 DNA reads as TGTGCCAGCAGCCCCAGGGGAGGGTGCTACGAGCACTACTTC. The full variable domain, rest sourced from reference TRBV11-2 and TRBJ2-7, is EAGVAQSPRYKIIEKRQSVAFWCNPISGHATLYWYQQILGQGPKLLIQFQNNGVVDDSQLPKDRFSAERLKGVDSTLKIQPAKLEDSAVYLCASSPRGGCYEHYFGPGTRLTVT.